This T cell receptor (beta chain) is from a study of memory CD4+ T cells and cytomegalovirus serostatus. The protocol was immunoSEQ multiplex PCR, while the TCRdb copy is restricted to in-frame clones and leaves out a portion. The table lists 58,000 or so clones, about three quarters of them singletons, with about 2.6% in the top ten. The sort gate was single viable CD3+CD4+CD8-CD45RO+ cells for memory CD4+ T cells. The receptor was derived from an adult in good health and CMV-seropositive. Sequenced sample: memory CD4+ T cells from blood.

CDR3 region: CASRRQGVDTQYF. The CDR3 DNA sequence: TGTGCCAGCAGGCGACAGGGGGTAGATACGCAGTATTTT. The rearrangement joins TRBV2 to TRBJ2-3, with 9 bases lining up with TRBD1. CDR1 and CDR2 (germline): SNHLY, FYNNEI. The trim removed 6 bases at V and 5 bases at J, leaving 3 bases unmatched. The CDR3 length is 13 residues. The complete variable domain, with remaining parts taken from reference TRBV2 and TRBJ2-3, reads EPEVTQTPSHQVTQMGQEVILRCVPISNHLYFYWYRQILGQKVEFLVSFYNNEISEKSEIFDDQFSVERPDGSNFTLKIRSTKLEDSAMYFCASRRQGVDTQYFGPGTRLTVL.